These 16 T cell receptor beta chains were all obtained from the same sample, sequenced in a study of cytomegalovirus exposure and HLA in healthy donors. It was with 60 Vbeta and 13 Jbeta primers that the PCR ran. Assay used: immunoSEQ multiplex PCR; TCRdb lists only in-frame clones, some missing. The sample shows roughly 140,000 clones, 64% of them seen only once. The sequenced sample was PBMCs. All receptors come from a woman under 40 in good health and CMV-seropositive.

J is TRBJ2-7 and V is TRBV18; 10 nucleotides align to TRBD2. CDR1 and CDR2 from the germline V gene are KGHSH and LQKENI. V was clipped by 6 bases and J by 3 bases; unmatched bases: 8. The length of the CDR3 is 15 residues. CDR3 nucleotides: TGTGCCAGCTCTCGGGGGACTAGCGAAAACTACGAGCAGTACTTC. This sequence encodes CASSRGTSENYEQYF.

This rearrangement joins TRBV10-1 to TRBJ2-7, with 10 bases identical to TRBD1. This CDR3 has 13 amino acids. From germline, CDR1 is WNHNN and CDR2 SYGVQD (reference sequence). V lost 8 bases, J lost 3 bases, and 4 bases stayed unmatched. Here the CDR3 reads CASQRTGGYEQYF. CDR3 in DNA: TGCGCCAGCCAACGGACAGGGGGCTACGAGCAGTACTTC.

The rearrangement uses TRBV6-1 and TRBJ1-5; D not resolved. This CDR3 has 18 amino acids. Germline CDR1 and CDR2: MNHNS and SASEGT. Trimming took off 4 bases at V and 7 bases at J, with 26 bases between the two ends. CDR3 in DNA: TGTGCCAGCAGTGGTTCAAGCGGGTTTGGAGGTTACGGGCAGCCCCAGCATTTT. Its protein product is CASSGSSGFGGYGQPQHF.

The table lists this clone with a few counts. The CDR3 nucleotides are TGCGCCAGCAGCCGAAAAGGGGAGAACACTGAAGCTTTCTTT. Residues: CASSRKGENTEAFF. The rearrangement joins TRBV4-1 to TRBJ1-1, with D perhaps TRBD1 (5 bases). CDR3 length: 14 amino acids. Germline CDR1 is MGHRA and CDR2 is YSYEKL. V dropped 4 bases and J dropped 1 base, with 10 bases sitting between them.

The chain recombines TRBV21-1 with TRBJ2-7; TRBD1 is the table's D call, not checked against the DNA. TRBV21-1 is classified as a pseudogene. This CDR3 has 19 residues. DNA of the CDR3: TGTGCCAGCAGCAAATTAGCCGAGGCCGCGGACGGGACAGTCTACGAGCAGTACTTC. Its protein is CASSKLAEAADGTVYEQYF.

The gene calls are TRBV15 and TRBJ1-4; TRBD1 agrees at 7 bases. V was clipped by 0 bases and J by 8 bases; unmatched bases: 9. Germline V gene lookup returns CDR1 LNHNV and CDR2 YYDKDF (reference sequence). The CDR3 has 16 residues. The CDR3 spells CATSRDQAAGGEKLFF. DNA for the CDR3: TGTGCCACCAGCAGAGATCAGGCGGCAGGGGGAGAAAAACTGTTTTTT. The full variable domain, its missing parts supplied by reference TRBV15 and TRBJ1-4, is DAMVIQNPRYQVTQFGKPVTLSCSQTLNHNVMYWYQQKSSQAPKLLFHYYDKDFNNEADTPDNFQSRRPNTSFCFLDIRSPGLGDTAMYLCATSRDQAAGGEKLFFGSGTQLSVL.

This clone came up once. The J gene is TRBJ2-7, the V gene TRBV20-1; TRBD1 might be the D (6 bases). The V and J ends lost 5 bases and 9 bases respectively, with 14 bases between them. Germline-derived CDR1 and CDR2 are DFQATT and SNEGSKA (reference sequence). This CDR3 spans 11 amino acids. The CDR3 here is CSASGHRGQYF. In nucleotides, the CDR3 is TGCAGTGCTTCGGGACATCGGGGGCAGTACTTC.

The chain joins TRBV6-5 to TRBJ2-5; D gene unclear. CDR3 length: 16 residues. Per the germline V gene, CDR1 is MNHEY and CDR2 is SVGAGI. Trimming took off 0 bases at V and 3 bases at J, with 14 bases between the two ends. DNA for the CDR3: TGTGCCAGCAGTTACTCGTCAGGAAGGTTAGAAGAGACCCAGTACTTC. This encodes CASSYSSGRLEETQYF.

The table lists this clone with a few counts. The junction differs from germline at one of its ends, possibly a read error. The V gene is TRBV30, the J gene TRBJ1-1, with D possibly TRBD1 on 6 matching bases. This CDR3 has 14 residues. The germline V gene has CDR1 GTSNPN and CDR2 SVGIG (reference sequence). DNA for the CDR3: TGTGCCTGGAGTCCGGGGACATCGAACGCTGAAGCTTTCTTT. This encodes CAWSPGTSNAEAFF.

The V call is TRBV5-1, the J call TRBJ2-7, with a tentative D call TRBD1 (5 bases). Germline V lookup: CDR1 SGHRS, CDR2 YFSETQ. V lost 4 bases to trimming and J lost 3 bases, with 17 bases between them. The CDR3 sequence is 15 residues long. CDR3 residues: CASSLGQLRNYEQYF. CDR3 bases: TGCGCCAGCAGCCTTGGACAACTAAGGAACTACGAGCAGTACTTC.

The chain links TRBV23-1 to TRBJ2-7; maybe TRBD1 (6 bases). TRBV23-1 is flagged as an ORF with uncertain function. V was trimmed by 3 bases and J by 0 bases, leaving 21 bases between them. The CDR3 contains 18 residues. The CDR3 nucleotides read TGCGCCAGCAGTCACCCAACCACAGGACAGCCTTACTCCTACGAGCAGTACTTC. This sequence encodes CASSHPTTGQPYSYEQYF.

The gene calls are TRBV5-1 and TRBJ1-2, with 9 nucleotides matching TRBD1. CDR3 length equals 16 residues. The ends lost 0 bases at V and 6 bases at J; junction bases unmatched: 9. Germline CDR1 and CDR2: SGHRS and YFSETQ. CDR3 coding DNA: TGCGCCAGCAGCTTGGGAGGGACAGGGCCGCAAAATGGCTACACCTTC. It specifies CASSLGGTGPQNGYTF.

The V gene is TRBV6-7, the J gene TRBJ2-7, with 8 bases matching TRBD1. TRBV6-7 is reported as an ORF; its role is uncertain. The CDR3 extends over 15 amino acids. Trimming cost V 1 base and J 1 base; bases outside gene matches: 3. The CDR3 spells CASSYWQGASYEQYF. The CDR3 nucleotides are TGTGCCAGCAGTTACTGGCAGGGGGCTTCCTACGAGCAGTACTTC.

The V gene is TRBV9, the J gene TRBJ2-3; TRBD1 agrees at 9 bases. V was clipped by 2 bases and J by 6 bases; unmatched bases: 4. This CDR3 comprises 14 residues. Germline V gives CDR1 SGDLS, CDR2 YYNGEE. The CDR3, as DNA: TGTGCCAGCAGCGTGGACAGGGGTGCCGATACGCAGTATTTT. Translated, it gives CASSVDRGADTQYF. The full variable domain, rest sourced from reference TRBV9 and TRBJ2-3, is DSGVTQTPKHLITATGQRVTLRCSPRSGDLSVYWYQQSLDQGLQFLIQYYNGEERAKGNILERFSAQQFPDLHSELNLSSLELGDSALYFCASSVDRGADTQYFGPGTRLTVL.

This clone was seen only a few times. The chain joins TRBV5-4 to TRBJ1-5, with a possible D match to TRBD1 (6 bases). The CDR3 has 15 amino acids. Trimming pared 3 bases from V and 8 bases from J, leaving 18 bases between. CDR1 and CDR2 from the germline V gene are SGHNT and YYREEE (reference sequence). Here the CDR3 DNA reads TGTGCCAGCAGCTCGGATGGGGGGGGGACAAAGCCCCAGCATTTT. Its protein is CASSSDGGGTKPQHF.

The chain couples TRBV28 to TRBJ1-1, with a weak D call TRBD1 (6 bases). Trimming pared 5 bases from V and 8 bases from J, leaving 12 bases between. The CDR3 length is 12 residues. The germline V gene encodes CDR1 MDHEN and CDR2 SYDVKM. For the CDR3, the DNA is TGTGCCAGCAGTATACAGGGATACGAAGCTTTCTTT. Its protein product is CASSIQGYEAFF.